Shown below are 5 T cell receptor beta chains from a single sample sequenced in a study of blood T cell repertoires in COVID-19. Sequenced by immunoSEQ multiplex PCR; TCRdb stores in-frame clones only, minus some. In the table there are a few hundred thousand clones, about 88% of which are singletons. The material sequenced was peripheral blood. These receptors all stem from a woman in her seventies with active or convalescent COVID-19.

The J gene is TRBJ1-2, the V gene TRBV10-3; possibly TRBD1 for D (5 bases). The CDR3 has 13 residues. Trimming pared 7 bases from V and 5 bases from J, leaving 14 bases between. CDR1 and CDR2 from the germline V gene are ENHRY and SYGVKD. The CDR3 bases are TGTGCCATCACTGAACCAGGGAAGTATGGCTACACCTTC. It encodes CAITEPGKYGYTF.

The rearrangement uses TRBV3-1 (or the pseudogene TRBV3-2) and TRBJ1-5, with D uncertain. CDR3 size: 15 residues. Germline V gene lookup returns CDR1 LGHDT and CDR2 YNNKEL (reference sequence). Trimming took off 4 bases at V and 1 base at J, with 11 bases between the two ends. The CDR3 loop reads CASSRATGSNQPQHF. The DNA of the CDR3 is TGTGCCAGCAGCCGGGCAACTGGGAGCAATCAGCCCCAGCATTTT.

This clone was counted between two and nine times. The chain joins TRBV6-5 to TRBJ1-2, with 12 nucleotides matching TRBD1. The length of the CDR3 is 14 residues. Losses at the gene ends were 10 bases for V and 8 bases for J; bases not matched to a gene: 11. Germline CDR1 MNHEY, CDR2 SVGAGI. CDR3 DNA sequence: TGTGCCATCGAGGGGGGACAGGGGGCGAGCGGCTACACCTTC. Translating gives CAIEGGQGASGYTF.

The chain has TRBV24-1 and TRBJ1-2; D is ambiguous. The CDR3 is made up of 13 amino acids. The germline V and J ends were trimmed by 3 bases and 3 bases, with 7 bases remaining between them. Per the germline V gene, CDR1 is KGHDR and CDR2 is SFDVKD. This chain's CDR3 is CATSDPGYYGYTF. The DNA of the CDR3 is TGTGCCACCAGTGATCCCGGGTACTATGGCTACACCTTC.

V is TRBV27 and J is TRBJ1-5; D not certain. CDR1 MNHEY and CDR2 SMNVEV come from the germline V gene (reference sequence). This CDR3 spans 15 amino acids. V dropped 0 bases and J dropped 3 bases, with 9 bases sitting between them. The CDR3 nucleotides are TGTGCCAGCAGTTTATCGTACCGGGTCAATCAGCCCCAGCATTTT. Amino acids: CASSLSYRVNQPQHF.